One and the same sample provided the 5 T cell receptor beta chains below, sequenced in a study of blood T cell repertoires in COVID-19. The protocol was immunoSEQ multiplex PCR, while the TCRdb copy is restricted to in-frame clones and leaves out a portion. The table shows roughly 260,000 clones, with around 82% occurring only once. The sample consisted of peripheral blood. The receptors were gathered from a woman aged 18-29 years with acute or convalescent COVID-19.

V is TRBV28 and J is TRBJ1-2; TRBD1 matches at 7 bases. Germline CDR1 and CDR2: MDHEN and SYDVKM. J gave up 5 bases and V 6 bases, and 3 bases lay outside the gene matches. This CDR3 contains 12 residues. The CDR3 reads CASRTGEYGYTF. CDR3 nucleotides: TGTGCCAGCAGAACAGGGGAGTATGGCTACACCTTC.

The chain recombines TRBV29-1 with TRBJ2-1, with a possible D match to TRBD1 (6 bases). V lost 1 base and J 5 bases, leaving 15 bases between the germline ends. The CDR3 length is 15 residues. Per the germline V gene, CDR1 is SQVTM and CDR2 is ANQGSEA. The CDR3 DNA reads as TGCAGCGTTGAAGGGACAGAGGGACGGAACAATGAGCAGTTCTTC. It is translated as CSVEGTEGRNNEQFF.

The chain is built from TRBV14 and TRBJ2-7, with TRBD1 matching 9 bases. The CDR3 is made up of 17 amino acids. The ends lost 6 bases at V and 7 bases at J; junction bases unmatched: 19. Germline V gives CDR1 SGHDN, CDR2 FVKESK. This chain's CDR3 is CASSRKPGQGWTNEQYF. For the CDR3, the DNA is TGTGCCAGCAGTCGAAAACCGGGACAGGGTTGGACTAATGAGCAGTACTTC.

The chain links TRBV5-4 to TRBJ1-2; D is ambiguous. Germline V gene lookup returns CDR1 SGHNT and CDR2 YYREEE (reference sequence). Deletions cut 2 bases from V and 0 bases from J, with 8 bases between. The CDR3 is 14 residues long. In DNA form, the CDR3 reads TGTGCCAGCAGCTTCGGCACTACTAACTATGGCTACACCTTC. This sequence encodes CASSFGTTNYGYTF.

V gene TRBV7-2 combines with J gene TRBJ1-2; D is perhaps TRBD1 (6 bases). Germline-derived CDR1 and CDR2 are SGHTA and FQGNSA. V lost 0 bases and J lost 4, with 6 bases in between. The length of the CDR3 is 13 residues. CDR3 in DNA: TGTGCCAGCAGCTTAGCGACAGGCTATGGCTACACCTTC. Its translation is CASSLATGYGYTF.